Listed below are T cell receptor beta chains from one sample, sequenced in a study of blood T cell repertoires in COVID-19. Libraries were prepared by immunoSEQ multiplex PCR; TCRdb keeps only in-frame clonotypes and omits some of them. Of 65,000 to 75,000 clones in the sample, roughly nine tenths were seen once. Sequencing was performed on peripheral blood. Source of these receptors: a man aged 45-65 years with acute or convalescent COVID-19. CDR3s include the opening cysteine and the closing phenylalanine or tryptophan. The D gene is left open where the match is weak. Clone size appears in some rows only: once, few, many, or a class for an expanded clone.

cdr3_nt cdr3_aa j_call clone_size d_call v_call
TGTGCCAGCAGCAGACAGGGGATCAATGAAAAACTGTTTTTT CASSRQGINEKLFF TRBJ1-4 NA TRBD1 TRBV9
TGTGCCAGCAGTGGTGGGACAGGGCCTACCTACGAGCAGTACTTC CASSGGTGPTYEQYF TRBJ2-7 NA TRBD1 TRBV2
TGTGCCAGCAGTTTAGATCGGGGGGCCTACGAGCAGTACTTC CASSLDRGAYEQYF TRBJ2-7 NA TRBD2 TRBV27
TGTGCCAGCAGCCCCACAGGTCGGACAGGACAAGAGACCCAGTACTTC CASSPTGRTGQETQYF TRBJ2-5 NA TRBD1 TRBV7-9
TGTGCCAGCAGCCAAGATTTGGGGAGCGACGAAAAACTGTTTTTT CASSQDLGSDEKLFF TRBJ1-4 NA NA TRBV3-1/TRBV3-2
TGCGCCAGCAGCTTGGTGCAACTAGCGGGAGATAATGAGCAGTTCTTC CASSLVQLAGDNEQFF TRBJ2-1 once TRBD2 TRBV5-1
TGTGCCATCAGTGAGAAGGGGGAGCGGGGAGAGCAGTTCTTC CAISEKGERGEQFF TRBJ2-1 NA NA TRBV10-3
TGTGCCAGCAGCCTGGGACAGGGGGCGAGTGGGGAGCAGTACTTC CASSLGQGASGEQYF TRBJ2-7 NA TRBD1 TRBV3-1/TRBV3-2
TGTGCCAGCAGCTTGGGTTCAGGCTCCTACAATGAGCAGTTCTTC CASSLGSGSYNEQFF TRBJ2-1 once NA TRBV5-6
TGTGCCAGCAGCTTAGTGTGGCGGGAGCGCAATGAGCAGTTCTTC CASSLVWRERNEQFF TRBJ2-1 NA TRBD2 TRBV7-9
TGCGCCAGCAGCTTGACAGGGTACACTGAAGCTTTCTTT CASSLTGYTEAFF TRBJ1-1 NA NA TRBV5-1
TGCGCCAGCAGCCAAGACCAGACTACCTCATTCACAGATACGCAGTATTTT CASSQDQTTSFTDTQYF TRBJ2-3 NA NA TRBV4-3
TGTGCCAGCAGTCGACAGGGTGGAAATGAAAAACTGTTTTTT CASSRQGGNEKLFF TRBJ1-4 NA TRBD1 TRBV2
TGTGCCAGCAGTCGACAGGTCGCGAACACCGGGGAGCTGTTTTTT CASSRQVANTGELFF TRBJ2-2 NA NA TRBV11-2
TGTGCCAGCAAACAGGGTCGAGAAAAACTGTTTTTT CASKQGREKLFF TRBJ1-4 NA NA TRBV2
TGTGCCAGCAGCGAACGGACTAGCGGGCGGATGGATGAGCAGTTCTTC CASSERTSGRMDEQFF TRBJ2-1 NA TRBD2 TRBV9
TGTGCCAGCAGGTCGCCAGGGGGGAACACTGAAGCTTTCTTT CASRSPGGNTEAFF TRBJ1-1 NA TRBD1 TRBV7-9
TGCAGTGCTAGGGACAGGGGACACCAATTGTTC CSARDRGHQLF TRBJ1-2 NA TRBD1 TRBV20-1
TGTGCCAGCAGTGGACAGGGTAGCACAGATACGCAGTATTTT CASSGQGSTDTQYF TRBJ2-3 NA TRBD1 TRBV27